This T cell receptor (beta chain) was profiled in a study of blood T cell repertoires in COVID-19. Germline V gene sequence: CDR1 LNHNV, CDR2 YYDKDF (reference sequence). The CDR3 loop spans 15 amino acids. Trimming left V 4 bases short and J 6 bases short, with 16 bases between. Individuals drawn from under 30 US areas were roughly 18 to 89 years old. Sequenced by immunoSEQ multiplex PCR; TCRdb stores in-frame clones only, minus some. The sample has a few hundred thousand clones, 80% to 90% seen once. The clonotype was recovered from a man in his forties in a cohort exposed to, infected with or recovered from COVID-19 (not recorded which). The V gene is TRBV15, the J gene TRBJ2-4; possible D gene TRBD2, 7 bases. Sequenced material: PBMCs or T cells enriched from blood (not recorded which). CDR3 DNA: TGTGCCACCAGCACCTTTGGGGGGGGCGGAAACATTCAGTACTTC. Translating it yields CATSTFGGGGNIQYF.